Detailed here is one T cell receptor (beta chain). The data derive from a study of shared clonotypes between healthy human individuals. Study as a whole: Per donor, CD8 memory used one plate, CD8 naive used two, CD4 memory used three and CD4 naive used three.

CDR1 is SGDLS and CDR2 is YYNGEE in the germline V gene. This CDR3 contains 15 residues. Trimming left V 8 bases short and J 1 base short, with 16 bases between. Per the original data handling: Junction-only sequences without quality scores were provided by ImmunoSEQ, so filtering was different. The repertoire was sequenced with immunoSEQ multiplex PCR; TCRdb's copy has only in-frame clones and lacks some. V and J calls and clone size are copied from that table; D and trimming were computed from the DNA. Of fewer than 2.5 million clones listed, more than 85% are singletons. There were no recent acute infections or vaccinations among the donors, who were healthy HIV-negative adults.

The chain has TRBV9 and TRBJ2-1; D gene unclear. The source of this sequence is a young man in good health. Some clones in this sample may be carry-over from other donors' samples. The source material was naive CD4+ T cells from PBMCs. Subset here: CD45RA+ positively selected. Here the CDR3 reads CASQPYSQSYNEQFF. CDR3 in DNA: TGTGCCAGTCAACCATACTCCCAATCCTACAATGAGCAGTTCTTC. Variable domain in full (rest from reference TRBV9 and TRBJ2-1): DSGVTQTPKHLITATGQRVTLRCSPRSGDLSVYWYQQSLDQGLQFLIQYYNGEERAKGNILERFSAQQFPDLHSELNLSSLELGDSALYFCASQPYSQSYNEQFFGPGTRLTVL.